Listed below are T cell receptor beta chains from one sample, sequenced in a study of T cell changes during pregnancy in multiple sclerosis. Clones were sequenced by immunoSEQ multiplex PCR, and TCRdb holds only the in-frame ones, with some missing. The table has 70,000 to 90,000 clones, just under 95% seen once. Specimen: peripheral blood, collected in the second trimester of pregnancy. The receptors shown here come from a female donor in good health, enrolled as a control in a pregnancy study. CDR3s leave out the opening cysteine and the closing phenylalanine or tryptophan. A D gene is named only where the DNA matches it firmly.

d_gene	v_gene	j_gene	CDR3aa
NA	TRBV15	TRBJ1-5	ATSRDRQGDQPQH
TRBD1	TRBV19	TRBJ2-7	ASSIGTGYGEQY
NA	TRBV4-3	TRBJ2-2	ASSQDVAATGELF
TRBD2	TRBV29-1	TRBJ2-1	SGTGGGGAYNEQF
NA	TRBV5-1	TRBJ2-7	ASGGQGTYEQY
NA	TRBV14	TRBJ1-1	ASSAEQYTEAF
NA	TRBV9	TRBJ2-3	ASSVLEGNTDTQY
TRBD1	TRBV5-6	TRBJ2-1	ASVHVTGQGFDEQF
TRBD1	TRBV9	TRBJ2-5	ASSGDRGRGETQY
NA	TRBV27	TRBJ1-1	ASSLGRPNTEAF
NA	TRBV7-8	TRBJ1-2	ASSSDTGPANYGYT
TRBD1	TRBV5-6	TRBJ1-2	ASSPVPGQGGNYGYT
TRBD2	TRBV6-5	TRBJ2-1	ASSYSGLAGANEQF
TRBD2	TRBV18	TRBJ2-1	ASSPILAGAHNEQF
NA	TRBV5-1	TRBJ1-1	ASSLSGDTEAF
NA	TRBV21-1	TRBJ2-1	ASSKQWTGHNEQF
NA	TRBV7-2	TRBJ1-6	ASSFTENSPLH
TRBD1	TRBV11-2	TRBJ2-7	ASSTTDRGPYEQY
TRBD1	TRBV7-2	TRBJ1-5	ASSLTGDNQPQH
NA	TRBV19	TRBJ1-3	ASSPSHPIVSSSGNTIY
NA	TRBV2	TRBJ2-6	ASKRGSGANVLT
TRBD1	TRBV10-3	TRBJ2-1	AISPRPDRGPYNEQF
NA	TRBV6-6	TRBJ1-3	ATTGMNSGNTIY
NA	TRBV7-9	TRBJ2-7	ASSLAGTRTYEQY
TRBD1	TRBV5-4	TRBJ2-7	ASSLGRTGGRYEQY
NA	TRBV5-4	TRBJ2-5	ASNRGGGGGDETQY
NA	TRBV27	TRBJ2-7	ASKGGYEQY
NA	TRBV7-2	TRBJ1-6	ASSPAAGLNSPLH
NA	TRBV7-9	TRBJ1-1	ASSLVFQGTDEAF
TRBD1	TRBV6-5	TRBJ2-3	ASSYLGQGLGDTQY
NA	TRBV27	TRBJ1-4	ASSSPGISEKLF
TRBD1	TRBV11-3	TRBJ1-4	ASSLAGTGIQKLF